This TCR beta chain came from a study of blood T cell repertoires in COVID-19. For the study at large: The United States, Italy and Spain supplied acute and convalescent COVID-19 samples.

Across about two dozen US areas, participants ranged in age from about 18 to 100 years. Clinical history reported by participants formed the basis on which cohorts were assigned. The germline gives CDR1 SGHDN, CDR2 FVKESK. The CDR3 totals 14 residues. Between the trimmed V and J ends, which lost 4 bases and 3 bases, there was a span of 13 bases. The authors' processing: For nucleated cells, counts were estimated from reference gene primer amplification. The table came from immunoSEQ multiplex PCR; TCRdb's copy has only in-frame clones and leaves some out. That table furnishes V, J and clone size, whereas the DNA furnished D and trimming. The repertoire holds about 280,000 clones, with 90% as singletons.

The chain is built from TRBV14 and TRBJ2-7, with TRBD1 as a possible D gene (5 bases). The clonotype originates from a woman under 30 with acute COVID-19. The sequencing sample was made of PBMCs or T cells enriched from blood (not recorded which). The CDR3 DNA reads as TGTGCCAGCAGCCGCCACATAGGGGTCTACGAGCAGTACTTC. This gives the protein CASSRHIGVYEQYF.